These T cell receptor beta chains were read from a single sample in a study of blood T cells in healthy people across ages. TCRdb itself ran the 5' RACE reads through MiXCR, one entry per CDR3 protein. The profile shows roughly 1,100,000 distinct CDR3 sequences, almost 25% of them singletons. These data also formed part of another study, on T cells of mothers and their children.

Sequencing was done on a sample of blood. All receptors come from a girl aged 2-9 years in good health. CDR3s include the opening cysteine and the closing phenylalanine or tryptophan. Each record gives: V gene, D gene, J gene, clone size, CDR3 protein, CDR3 DNA. A D gene is named only where the DNA matches it firmly. Clone size is shown for a subset of rows, as once, few, many or a class of expanded clone.

v_gene: TRBV20-1
d_gene: TRBD1
j_gene: TRBJ2-5
abundance: NA
CDR3aa: CSADNDRVKTQYF
CDR3nt: TGCAGTGCCGATAATGACAGGGTGAAGACCCAGTACTTC

v_gene: TRBV27
d_gene: NA
j_gene: TRBJ1-1
abundance: NA
CDR3aa: CASSLQTLGEAFF
CDR3nt: TGTGCCAGCAGCCTTCAGACCTTAGGGGAAGCTTTCTTT

v_gene: TRBV20-1
d_gene: NA
j_gene: TRBJ2-3
abundance: NA
CDR3aa: CSARATSSTDTQYF
CDR3nt: TGCAGTGCTAGGGCCACTTCCTCCACAGATACGCAGTATTTT

v_gene: TRBV14
d_gene: TRBD1
j_gene: TRBJ1-4
abundance: few
CDR3aa: CASSQDLPGQGSFKLFF
CDR3nt: TGTGCCAGCAGCCAAGATCTCCCGGGACAGGGTTCTTTCAAACTGTTTTTT

v_gene: TRBV5-1
d_gene: NA
j_gene: TRBJ1-1
abundance: many
CDR3aa: CASSPTGGNTEAFF
CDR3nt: TGCGCCAGCAGCCCTACCGGAGGTAACACGGAAGCTTTCTTT

v_gene: TRBV6-2/TRBV6-3
d_gene: NA
j_gene: TRBJ2-5
abundance: few
CDR3aa: CASSRWDFSYERYF
CDR3nt: TGTGCCAGCAGTCGCTGGGACTTCTCCTACGAGCGGTACTTC

v_gene: TRBV6-1
d_gene: NA
j_gene: TRBJ2-4
abundance: NA
CDR3aa: CASRITGLSPKNIQYF
CDR3nt: TGTGCCAGCAGGATCACAGGGCTCTCACCCAAAAACATTCAGTACTTC

v_gene: TRBV7-9
d_gene: NA
j_gene: TRBJ2-5
abundance: few
CDR3aa: CASSFPTRGETQYF
CDR3nt: TGTGCCAGCAGCTTCCCGACCAGGGGTGAGACCCAGTACTTC

v_gene: TRBV12-5
d_gene: TRBD1
j_gene: TRBJ1-2
abundance: NA
CDR3aa: CASGLTSGQGIYGYTF
CDR3nt: TGTGCTAGTGGTTTGACTTCGGGACAGGGAATCTATGGCTACACCTTC

v_gene: TRBV6-2/TRBV6-3
d_gene: NA
j_gene: TRBJ1-1
abundance: NA
CDR3aa: CASSSPGWVTEAFF
CDR3nt: TGTGCCAGCAGTTCACCCGGGTGGGTCACTGAAGCTTTCTTT